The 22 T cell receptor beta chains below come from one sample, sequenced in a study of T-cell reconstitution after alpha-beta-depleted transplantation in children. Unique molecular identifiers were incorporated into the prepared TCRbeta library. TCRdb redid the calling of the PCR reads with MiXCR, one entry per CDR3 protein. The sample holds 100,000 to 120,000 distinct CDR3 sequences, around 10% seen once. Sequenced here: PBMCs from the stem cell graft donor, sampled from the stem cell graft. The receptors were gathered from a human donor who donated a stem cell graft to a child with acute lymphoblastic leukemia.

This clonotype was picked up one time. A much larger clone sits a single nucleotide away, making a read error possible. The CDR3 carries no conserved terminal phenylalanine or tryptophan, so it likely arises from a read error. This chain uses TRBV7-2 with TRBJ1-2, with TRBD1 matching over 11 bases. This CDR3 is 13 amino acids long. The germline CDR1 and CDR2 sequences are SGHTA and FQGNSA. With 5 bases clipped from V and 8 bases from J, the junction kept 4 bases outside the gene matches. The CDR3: CASSTDRGRGYTL. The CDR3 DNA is TGTGCCAGCAGCACGGACAGGGGGCGAGGCTACACCTTA.

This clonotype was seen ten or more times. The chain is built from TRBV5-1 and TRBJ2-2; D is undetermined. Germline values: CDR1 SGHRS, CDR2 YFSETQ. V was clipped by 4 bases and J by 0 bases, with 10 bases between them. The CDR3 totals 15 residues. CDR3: CASSPDATNTGELFF. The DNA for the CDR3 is TGCGCCAGCAGCCCGGACGCAACGAACACCGGGGAGCTGTTTTTT.

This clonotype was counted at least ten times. As DNA, the CDR3 is TGTGCCAGCAGTTCAAGCCTCGGAAGCGGCCACCTCTCTGGGGCCAACGTCCTGACTTTC. Translated: CASSSSLGSGHLSGANVLTF. The chain recombines TRBV28 with TRBJ2-6, with D possibly matching TRBD2 (5 bases). V lost 4 bases, J lost 0 bases, and 22 bases lay in between. Germline V gene sequence: CDR1 MDHEN, CDR2 SYDVKM. The CDR3 sequence is 20 residues long.

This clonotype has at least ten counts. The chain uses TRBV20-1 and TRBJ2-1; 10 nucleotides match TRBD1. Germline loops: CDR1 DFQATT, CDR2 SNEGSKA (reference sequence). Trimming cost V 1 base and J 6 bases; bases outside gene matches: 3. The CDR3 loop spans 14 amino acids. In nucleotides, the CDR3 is TGCAGTGCTAGAGGGGACAGGGGTATCAATGAGCAGTTCTTC. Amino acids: CSARGDRGINEQFF.

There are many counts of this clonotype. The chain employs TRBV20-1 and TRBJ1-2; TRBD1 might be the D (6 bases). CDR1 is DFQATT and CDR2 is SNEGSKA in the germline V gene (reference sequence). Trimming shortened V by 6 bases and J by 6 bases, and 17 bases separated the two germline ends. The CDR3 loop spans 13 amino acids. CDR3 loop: CSAGGEQGHGYTF. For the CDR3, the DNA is TGCAGTGCAGGGGGAGAACAGGGACATGGCTACACCTTC.

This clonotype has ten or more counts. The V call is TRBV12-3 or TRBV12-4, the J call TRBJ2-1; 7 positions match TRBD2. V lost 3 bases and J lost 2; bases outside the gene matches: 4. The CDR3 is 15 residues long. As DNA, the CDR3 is TGTGCCAGCAGTTTGCGGCGGGGGACCTACAATGAGCAGTTCTTC. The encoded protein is CASSLRRGTYNEQFF.

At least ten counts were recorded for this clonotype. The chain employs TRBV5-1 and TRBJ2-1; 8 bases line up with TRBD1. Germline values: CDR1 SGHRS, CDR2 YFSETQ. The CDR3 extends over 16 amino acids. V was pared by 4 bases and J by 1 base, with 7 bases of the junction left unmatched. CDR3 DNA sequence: TGCGCCAGCAGCCCATTCCGGGACAGGTCCTACAATGAGCAGTTCTTC. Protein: CASSPFRDRSYNEQFF.

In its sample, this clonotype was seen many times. The chain's CDR3 is CSAITGPVYGYTF. The CDR3 DNA follows: TGCAGTGCCATAACCGGGCCTGTCTATGGCTACACCTTC. This chain links TRBV20-1 with TRBJ1-2; D remains unclear. From germline, CDR1 is DFQATT and CDR2 SNEGSKA (reference sequence). The CDR3 extends over 13 amino acids. With 6 bases removed from V and 4 bases from J, the gap between germline ends came to 15 bases.

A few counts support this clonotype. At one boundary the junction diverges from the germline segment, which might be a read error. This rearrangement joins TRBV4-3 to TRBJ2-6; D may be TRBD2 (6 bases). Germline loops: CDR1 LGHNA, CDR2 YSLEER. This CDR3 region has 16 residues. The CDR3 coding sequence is TGCGCCAGCAGCCAAGATAGCGGCTCTGGGGCCAACGGCCTGACTTTC. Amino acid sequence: CASSQDSGSGANGLTF.

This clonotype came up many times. CDR3 in DNA: TGTGCCAGCAGTGACTCCTGGACTAGCGGCCGAGGGAGGAATGAGCAGTTCTTC. Protein sequence: CASSDSWTSGRGRNEQFF. The genes are TRBV6-4 and TRBJ2-1; 10 bases line up with TRBD2. The germline CDR1 and CDR2 sequences are MRHNA and SNTAGT. The CDR3 is 18 amino acids. V gave up 0 bases and J gave up 7 bases; unmatched junction bases: 12.

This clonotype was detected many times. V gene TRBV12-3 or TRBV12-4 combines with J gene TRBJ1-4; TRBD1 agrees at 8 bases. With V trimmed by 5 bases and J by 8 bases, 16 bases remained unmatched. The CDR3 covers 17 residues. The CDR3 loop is CASSPFSVGTGGEKLFF. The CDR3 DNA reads TGTGCCAGCAGTCCCTTTTCTGTCGGGACAGGCGGAGAAAAACTGTTTTTT.

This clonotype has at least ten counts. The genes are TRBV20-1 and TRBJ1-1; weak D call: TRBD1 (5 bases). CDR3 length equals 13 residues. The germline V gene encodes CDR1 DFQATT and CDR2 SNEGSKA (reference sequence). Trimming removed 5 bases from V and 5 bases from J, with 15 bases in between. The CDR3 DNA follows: TGCAGTGCTGTGCCAGGGAGGGGAACTGAAGCTTTCTTT. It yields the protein CSAVPGRGTEAFF.

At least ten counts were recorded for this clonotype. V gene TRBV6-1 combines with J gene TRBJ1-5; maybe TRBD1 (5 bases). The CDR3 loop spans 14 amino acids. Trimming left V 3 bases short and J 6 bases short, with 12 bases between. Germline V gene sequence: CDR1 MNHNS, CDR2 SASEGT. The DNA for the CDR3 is TGTGCCAGCAGTGACAGGGATGCTAGTCAGCCCCAGCATTTT. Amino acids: CASSDRDASQPQHF.

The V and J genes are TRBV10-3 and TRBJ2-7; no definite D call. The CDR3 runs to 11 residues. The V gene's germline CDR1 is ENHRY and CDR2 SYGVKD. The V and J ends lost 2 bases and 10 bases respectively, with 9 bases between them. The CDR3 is CAISEGLGQYF. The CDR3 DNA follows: TGTGCCATCAGTGAGGGGCTAGGTCAGTACTTC.

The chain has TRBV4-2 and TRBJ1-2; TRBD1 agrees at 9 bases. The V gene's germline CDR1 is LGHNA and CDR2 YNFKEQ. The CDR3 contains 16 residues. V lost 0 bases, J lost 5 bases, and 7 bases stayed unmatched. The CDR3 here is CASSQETGGLRYGYTF. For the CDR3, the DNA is TGTGCCAGCAGCCAAGAAACAGGGGGCCTTAGGTATGGCTACACCTTC.

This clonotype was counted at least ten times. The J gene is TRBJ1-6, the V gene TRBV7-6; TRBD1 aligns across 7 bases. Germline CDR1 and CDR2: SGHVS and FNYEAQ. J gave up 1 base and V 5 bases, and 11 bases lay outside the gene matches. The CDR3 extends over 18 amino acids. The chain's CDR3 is CASSPEAAGGSYNSPLHF. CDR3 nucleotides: TGTGCCAGCAGCCCAGAGGCCGCAGGGGGTTCCTATAATTCACCCCTCCACTTT.

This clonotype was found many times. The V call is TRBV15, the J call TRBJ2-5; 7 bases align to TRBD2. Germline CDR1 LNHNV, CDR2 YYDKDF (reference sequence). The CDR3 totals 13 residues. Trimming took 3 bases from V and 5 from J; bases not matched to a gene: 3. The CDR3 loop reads CATSSPGGETQYF. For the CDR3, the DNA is TGTGCCACCAGCAGCCCCGGGGGGGAGACCCAGTACTTC. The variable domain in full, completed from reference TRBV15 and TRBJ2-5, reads DAMVIQNPRYQVTQFGKPVTLSCSQTLNHNVMYWYQQKSSQAPKLLFHYYDKDFNNEADTPDNFQSRRPNTSFCFLDIRSPGLGDTAMYLCATSSPGGETQYFGPGTRLLVL.

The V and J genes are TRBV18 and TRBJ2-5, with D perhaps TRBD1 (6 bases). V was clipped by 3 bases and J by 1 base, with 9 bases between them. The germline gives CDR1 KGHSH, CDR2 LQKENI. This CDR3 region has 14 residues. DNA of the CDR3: TGTGCCAGCTCACCGGGACATGTCCAAGAGACCCAGTACTTC. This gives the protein CASSPGHVQETQYF.

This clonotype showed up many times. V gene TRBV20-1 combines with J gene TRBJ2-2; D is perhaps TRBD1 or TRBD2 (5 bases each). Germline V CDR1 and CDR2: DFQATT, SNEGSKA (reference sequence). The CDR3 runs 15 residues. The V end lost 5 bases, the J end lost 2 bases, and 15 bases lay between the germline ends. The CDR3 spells CSAYPGRKNTGELFF. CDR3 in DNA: TGCAGTGCTTATCCGGGACGGAAAAACACCGGGGAGCTGTTTTTT.

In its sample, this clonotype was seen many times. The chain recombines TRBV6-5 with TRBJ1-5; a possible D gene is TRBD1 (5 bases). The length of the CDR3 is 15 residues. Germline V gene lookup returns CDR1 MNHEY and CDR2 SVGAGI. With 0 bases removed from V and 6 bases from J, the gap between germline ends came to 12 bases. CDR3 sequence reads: CASSYSGDAAQPQHF. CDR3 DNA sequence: TGTGCCAGCAGTTACTCGGGGGACGCGGCTCAGCCCCAGCATTTT.

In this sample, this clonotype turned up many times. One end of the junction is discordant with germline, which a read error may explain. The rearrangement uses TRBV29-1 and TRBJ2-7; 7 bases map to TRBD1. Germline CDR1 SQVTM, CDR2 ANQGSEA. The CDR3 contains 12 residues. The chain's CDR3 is CSVDGATGAEEF. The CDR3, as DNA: TGCAGCGTGGATGGTGCCACAGGGGCGGAGGAATTC.

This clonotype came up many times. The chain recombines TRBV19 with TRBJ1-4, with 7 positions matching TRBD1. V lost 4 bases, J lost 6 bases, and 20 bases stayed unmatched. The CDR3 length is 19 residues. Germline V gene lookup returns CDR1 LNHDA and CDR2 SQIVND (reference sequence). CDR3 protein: CASSNRRQGGVRPHEKLFF. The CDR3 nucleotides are TGTGCCAGTAGTAACCGTCGGCAGGGGGGCGTCAGACCGCATGAAAAACTGTTTTTT.